The next 14 T cell receptor beta chains were all read from a single sample in a study of Ad26.COV2.S vaccination and SARS-CoV-2 variants. Described treatment: some 19 received Ad26.COV2.S at low or high dose, single or two shots; roughly 5 received placebo; per-sample allocation not given. The investigators took samples on day 63 after the first vaccine or placebo injection. Profiling relied on immunoSEQ multiplex PCR, and the TCRdb table lists in-frame clones only, not all of them. Altogether about 350,000 clones are present, 80% to 90% being singletons, with the ten largest covering less than 4%. The starting material was peripheral blood, obtained in a trial of Ad26.COV2.S vaccine versus placebo. The source of these receptors is a person between 18 and 65 years old who received the Ad26.COV2.S COVID-19 vaccine or a placebo.

This clone came up once. The genes are TRBV27 and TRBJ2-7; D may match TRBD1 or TRBD2 (5 bases each). CDR3 size: 18 residues. Germline V CDR1 and CDR2: MNHEY, SMNVEV (reference sequence). V gave up 4 bases and J gave up 6 bases, with 28 bases separating them. The CDR3 protein is CASSSLIGMGDRVPEQYF. The CDR3 DNA follows: TGTGCCAGCAGTTCGCTTATAGGTATGGGGGATCGGGTCCCCGAGCAGTACTTC.

V is TRBV9 and J is TRBJ1-2; 8 bases line up with TRBD1. Unmatched junction bases numbered 8, after V lost 5 bases and J lost 5 bases. Germline values: CDR1 SGDLS, CDR2 YYNGEE. There are 14 residues in the CDR3. This chain's CDR3 is CASRPWTGWYGYTF. The CDR3 DNA follows: TGTGCCAGCAGACCGTGGACAGGGTGGTATGGCTACACCTTC.

V gene TRBV7-8 combines with J gene TRBJ2-5; TRBD2 matches 12 bases. The CDR3 is made up of 17 amino acids. V trimming: 7 bases; J trimming: 3 bases; junction bases outside the gene matches: 12. Germline V gene lookup returns CDR1 SGHVS and CDR2 FQNEAQ. The CDR3 sequence is CASTEGQASGREETQYF. Written as DNA, the CDR3 is TGTGCCAGCACTGAGGGACAGGCTAGCGGGAGGGAAGAGACCCAGTACTTC.

This clone has just one count. The rearrangement joins TRBV7-2 to TRBJ1-2, with D unresolved. The CDR3 loop spans 13 amino acids. CDR1 is SGHTA and CDR2 is FQGNSA in the germline V gene. The V end lost 5 bases, the J end lost 4 bases, and 11 bases lay between the germline ends. The CDR3 protein is CASSHGPGYGYTF. The CDR3 coding sequence is TGTGCCAGCAGCCACGGGCCTGGCTATGGCTACACCTTC.

The J gene is TRBJ1-1, the V gene TRBV6-5, with D possibly being TRBD1 (5 bases). V lost 4 bases to trimming and J lost 2 bases, with 11 bases between them. The CDR3 spans 14 residues. Germline-derived CDR1 and CDR2 are MNHEY and SVGAGI. CDR3 residues: CASSLRGINTEAFF. CDR3 bases: TGTGCCAGCAGTTTAAGGGGAATTAACACTGAAGCTTTCTTT.

The chain combines TRBV2 with TRBJ2-2; 9 nucleotides align to TRBD1. The CDR3 spans 13 residues. J was trimmed by 4 bases and V by 7 bases; bases with no gene match: 1. Germline CDR1 and CDR2: SNHLY and FYNNEI. CDR3: CASMTGGTGELFF. CDR3 bases: TGTGCCAGCATGACAGGGGGCACCGGGGAGCTGTTTTTT.

This clone was detected a few times. The chain recombines TRBV5-1 with TRBJ1-1, with D possibly being TRBD1 (6 bases). This CDR3 comprises 14 residues. V was shortened by 4 bases and J by 5 bases, with 15 bases between the two germline ends. CDR1 is SGHRS and CDR2 is YFSETQ in the germline V gene. DNA for the CDR3: TGCGCCAGCAGCGGAAGTACAGGGTTAACTGAAGCTTTCTTT. This gives the protein CASSGSTGLTEAFF.

The chain combines TRBV12-3 or TRBV12-4 with TRBJ2-7; D tentatively reads TRBD1 or TRBD2 (6 bases each). The ends were cut back, 3 bases at V and 5 bases at J, with 11 bases in the middle. This CDR3 has 13 amino acids. CDR3 nucleotide sequence: TGTGCCAGCAGTTTTGGGGGGCACGACGAGCAGTACTTC. This translates into CASSFGGHDEQYF.

The V gene is TRBV29-1, the J gene TRBJ1-2; no clear D gene. Trimming stripped 4 bases from V and 4 bases from J, with 16 bases between. The CDR3 runs to 14 residues. Germline assignment: CDR1 SQVTM and CDR2 ANQGSEA. The chain's CDR3 is CSVVVALGGYGYTF. The CDR3 region has the DNA TGCAGCGTTGTGGTGGCGCTGGGAGGCTATGGCTACACCTTC.

This rearrangement joins TRBV10-3 to TRBJ2-5; 12 nucleotides align to TRBD2. The J segment lost 2 bases and the V segment lost 3 bases, leaving 7 bases of the junction unmatched. From germline, CDR1 is ENHRY and CDR2 SYGVKD. There are 17 residues in the CDR3. The CDR3 protein is CAISDGLAGLDQETQYF. In DNA, the CDR3 is TGTGCCATCAGTGACGGACTAGCGGGGTTGGATCAAGAGACCCAGTACTTC.

CDR3 coding DNA: TGTGCCAGTGGGACACCCTACGAGCAGTACTTC. Encoded protein: CASGTPYEQYF. This chain uses TRBV2 with TRBJ2-7; maybe TRBD1 (6 bases). The germline V gene encodes CDR1 SNHLY and CDR2 FYNNEI. Trimming took 9 bases from V and 2 from J, leaving 8 bases between them. The CDR3 covers 11 residues. The full variable domain, rest sourced from reference TRBV2 and TRBJ2-7, is EPEVTQTPSHQVTQMGQEVILRCVPISNHLYFYWYRQILGQKVEFLVSFYNNEISEKSEIFDDQFSVERPDGSNFTLKIRSTKLEDSAMYFCASGTPYEQYFGPGTRLTVT.

This CDR3 is CASSAGLGLTGQETQYF. The CDR3 coding sequence is TGCGCCAGCAGCGCAGGTTTGGGCTTAACGGGCCAAGAGACCCAGTACTTC. The V gene is TRBV10-1, the J gene TRBJ2-5; D uncertain. CDR1 and CDR2 from the germline V gene are WNHNN and SYGVQD (reference sequence). V gave up 6 bases and J gave up 1 base, with 21 bases separating them. The CDR3 spans 17 residues.

This rearrangement joins TRBV6-5 to TRBJ1-2; D is undetermined. Germline V gene lookup returns CDR1 MNHEY and CDR2 SVGAGI. Trimming pared 8 bases from V and 4 bases from J, leaving 17 bases between. The CDR3 sequence is 14 residues long. The CDR3: CASSREEDIYGYTF. CDR3 coding DNA: TGTGCCAGCTCCCGAGAGGAGGATATCTATGGCTACACCTTC.

V usage is TRBV24-1 and J usage is TRBJ1-2; D unresolved. Germline CDR1 reads KGHDR; CDR2 reads SFDVKD. The length of the CDR3 is 16 residues. Between the trimmed V and J ends, which lost 1 base and 3 bases, there was a span of 14 bases. CDR3 in DNA: TGTGCCACCAGTGATTTTAGGGTGCAGTACCACTATGGCTACACCTTC. Amino acids: CATSDFRVQYHYGYTF.